Each of the 13 T cell receptor beta chains below was sequenced from the same sample in a study of blood T cells in healthy people across ages. Combining a sample-barcoded 5' primer with a J-beta primer mix, a second PCR ran for roughly 6 to 12 cycles. Using its own MiXCR run on the 5' RACE reads, TCRdb lists one record per CDR3 protein. The sample yields approximately 900,000 distinct CDR3 sequences, roughly 29% seen once. These data were also reused for a study on T cells of mothers and their children.

Input material: blood. These receptors all stem from a woman aged 40-49 years in good health.

This clonotype was seen only a few times. The chain combines TRBV4-3 with TRBJ1-2, with 7 bases aligning to TRBD1. V lost 1 base, J lost 1 base, and 9 bases stayed unmatched. Per the germline V gene, CDR1 is LGHNA and CDR2 is YSLEER. This CDR3 region has 17 residues. The CDR3 DNA follows: TGCGCCAGCAGCCAAGGCTCTCCGGGACAGAGTAACTATGGCTACACCTTC. Encoded protein: CASSQGSPGQSNYGYTF.

The chain uses TRBV6-2 or TRBV6-3 and TRBJ1-1, with D unresolved. CDR1 is MNHEY, CDR2 SVGEGT, per germline. The CDR3 is 15 residues long. Trimming took 5 bases from V and 5 from J, leaving 18 bases between them. The CDR3 region is CASSRPQEWDTEAFF. CDR3 nucleotide sequence: TGTGCCAGCAGTCGCCCCCAGGAATGGGATACTGAAGCTTTCTTT.

This chain uses TRBV7-9 with TRBJ1-2; D is perhaps TRBD1 (6 bases). The germline V and J ends were trimmed by 5 bases and 5 bases, with 21 bases remaining between them. This CDR3 comprises 16 residues. In germline, CDR1 is SEHNR, CDR2 FQNEAQ (reference sequence). The CDR3 DNA reads as TGTGCCAGCAGCGTCCATTCTACAGGGAATCGGTATGGCTACACCTTC. The encoded protein is CASSVHSTGNRYGYTF.

This clonotype was detected many times. This chain joins TRBV2 and TRBJ1-2; D remains ambiguous. CDR1 is SNHLY, CDR2 FYNNEI, per germline. This CDR3 has 15 residues. Trimming pared 6 bases from V and 8 bases from J, leaving 22 bases between. CDR3 amino acids: CASSLGSRRVGGYTF. The CDR3, as DNA: TGTGCCAGCAGCCTCGGGTCCCGGCGGGTTGGCGGCTACACCTTC.

A word on this clonotype: This sequence may be a read error, since a much larger clone differs from it by one base. The V gene is TRBV27, the J gene TRBJ2-1; D possibly corresponds to TRBD2 (7 bases). The CDR3 runs to 17 residues. The germline CDR1 and CDR2 sequences are MNHEY and SMNVEV (reference sequence). The V end was cut by 3 bases, the J end by 8 bases, with 23 bases between. The CDR3 region has the DNA TGTGCCAGCAGTTTTGGGGGGCGAAGCTCGGGAGGCGATGAGCAGTTCTTC. Its protein is CASSFGGRSSGGDEQFF.

Remarks on this clonotype: A much larger clone differs from this one at a single base, so this may be a read error. The chain recombines TRBV28 with TRBJ2-7; D perhaps matches TRBD2 (6 bases). The CDR3 runs to 15 residues. The germline CDR1 and CDR2 sequences are MDHEN and SYDVKM. The CDR3 spells CASSLRASVSYGQYF. The CDR3 DNA sequence: TGTGCCAGCAGTTTACGGGCTAGCGTATCCTACGGGCAGTACTTC.

The table lists this clonotype with a few counts. The rearrangement links TRBV7-9 to TRBJ1-1; D is undetermined. The CDR3 totals 14 residues. V dropped 0 bases and J dropped 0 bases, with 5 bases sitting between them. Germline CDR1 and CDR2: SEHNR and FQNEAQ (reference sequence). The CDR3 sequence: CASSLAVLNTEAFF. CDR3 coding DNA: TGTGCCAGCAGCTTAGCCGTATTGAACACTGAAGCTTTCTTT.

Concerning this clonotype itself: The junction and the germline gene differ at one end; a read error may be behind it. The rearrangement links TRBV5-1 to TRBJ2-7, with 7 bases aligning to TRBD2. Germline CDR1 is SGHRS and CDR2 is YFSETQ. The CDR3 runs 13 residues. The CDR3 sequence: CASSPGLPGEITF. The CDR3, as DNA: TGCGCCAGCAGCCCGGGACTACCGGGGGAAATTACCTTC.

In this sample, this clonotype turned up many times. The chain uses TRBV12-3 or TRBV12-4 and TRBJ2-4, with D possibly TRBD1 on 6 matching bases. Trimming left V 6 bases short and J 0 bases short, with 12 bases between. There are 15 residues in the CDR3. For the CDR3, the DNA is TGTGCCAGCAGCCGCAGGACAGTAGCCAAAAACATTCAGTACTTC. Its protein is CASSRRTVAKNIQYF.

Turning to this clonotype: This may be a read error: a much more frequent sequence differs by one nucleotide. The chain employs TRBV6-2 or TRBV6-3 and TRBJ2-1; 10 nucleotides line up with TRBD1. The J call may be in error: the DNA end matches TRBJ2-7 better. CDR3 length: 17 amino acids. Germline V gene data show CDR1 as MNHEY and CDR2 as SVGEGT. The CDR3 nucleotides read TGTGCCAGCAGTTCGAGGGACAGGGGTCTTTTCTACAATGAGCAGTACTTC. Its protein product is CASSSRDRGLFYNEQYF.

There are a few counts of this clonotype. This rearrangement joins TRBV6-4 to TRBJ2-1; 11 nucleotides match TRBD2. The germline gives CDR1 MRHNA, CDR2 SNTAGT. The CDR3 has 16 residues. Trimming removed 6 bases from V and 4 bases from J; junction bases left unmatched: 8. The DNA of the CDR3 is TGTGCCAGCAGCGCCGACTCTAGCGGGGGGTACAATGAGCAGTTCTTC. Its translation: CASSADSSGGYNEQFF.

In regard to this clonotype: This clone may be a read error of a much larger clone one base away. The chain combines TRBV24-1 with TRBJ2-5; no clear D gene. Germline V lookup: CDR1 KGHDR, CDR2 SFDVKD. V was clipped by 12 bases and J by 0 bases, with 19 bases between them. There are 15 residues in the CDR3. CDR3 in DNA: TGTGCCGCTAGTGGGATTGGTAAATACCAAGAGACCCAGTACTTC. This gives the protein CAASGIGKYQETQYF.

Comment on this clonotype: A much larger clone lies one base from this, so it may be a read error. The V gene is TRBV3-1, the J gene TRBJ2-1; the match to TRBD2 covers 10 bases. The CDR3 is made up of 15 amino acids. V shed 4 bases and J 9 bases; nucleotides not matched to a gene: 9. Germline loops: CDR1 LGHDT, CDR2 YNNKEL (reference sequence). This CDR3 is CASSLGLAENSEQFF. In nucleotides, the CDR3 is TGTGCCAGCAGCCTTGGACTAGCGGAAAACAGTGAGCAGTTCTTC.